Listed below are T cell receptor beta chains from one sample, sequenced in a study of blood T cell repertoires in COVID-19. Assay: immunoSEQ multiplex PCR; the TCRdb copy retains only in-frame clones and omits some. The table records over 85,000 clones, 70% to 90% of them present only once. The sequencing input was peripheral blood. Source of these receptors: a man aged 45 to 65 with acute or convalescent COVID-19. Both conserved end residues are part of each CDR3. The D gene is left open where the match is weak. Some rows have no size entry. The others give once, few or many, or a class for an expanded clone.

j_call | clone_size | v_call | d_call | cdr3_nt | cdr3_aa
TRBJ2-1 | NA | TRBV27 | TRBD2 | TGTGCCAGCAGTCGGGGGACTAGCGGACACAATGAGCAGTTCTTC | CASSRGTSGHNEQFF
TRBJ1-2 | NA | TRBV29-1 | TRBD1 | TGCAGCGTTGATCCGGACAGGGATTATGGCTACACCTTC | CSVDPDRDYGYTF
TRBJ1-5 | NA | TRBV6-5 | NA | TGTGCCAGCAGTACCCAGGGCCATAGCAATCAGCCCCAGCATTTT | CASSTQGHSNQPQHF
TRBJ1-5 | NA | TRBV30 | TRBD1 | TGTGCCTGGAGTGTACGGGGACAGGGAAGTCAGCCCCAGCATTTT | CAWSVRGQGSQPQHF
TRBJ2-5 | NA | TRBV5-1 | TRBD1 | TGCGCCAGCAGCCCGGGGACAGGGGCGGGAGAGACCCAGTACTTC | CASSPGTGAGETQYF
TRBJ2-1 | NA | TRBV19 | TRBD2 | TGTGCCAGTAGTATACGGCGGGGGTGGGATGAGCAGTTCTTC | CASSIRRGWDEQFF
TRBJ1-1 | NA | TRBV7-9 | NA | TGTGCCAGCCGTCCGGCGGAGTACACTGAAGCTTTCTTT | CASRPAEYTEAFF
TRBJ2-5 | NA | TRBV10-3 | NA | TGTGCCATCAGTGATAGTAAGGCGGGCATCCAAGAGACCCAGTACTTC | CAISDSKAGIQETQYF
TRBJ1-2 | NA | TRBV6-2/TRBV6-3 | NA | TGTGCCAGCAGTTATTGGGGGCCCAGCTATGGCTACACCTTC | CASSYWGPSYGYTF
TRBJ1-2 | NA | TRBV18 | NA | TGTGCCAGCTCACCGGGGGCCGAATATGGCTACACCTTC | CASSPGAEYGYTF
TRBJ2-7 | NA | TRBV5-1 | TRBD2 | TGCGCCAGCAGCACCACTCCTAGCGGGGGCTCCTACGAGCAGTACTTC | CASSTTPSGGSYEQYF
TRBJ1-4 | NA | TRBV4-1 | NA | TGCGCCAGCCGTCCTATCGACAGCCCCTCTTATTTAGATGAAAAACTGTTTTTT | CASRPIDSPSYLDEKLFF
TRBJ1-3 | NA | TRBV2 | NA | TGTGCCAGCAGTGTAAGGGGCACCATATATTTT | CASSVRGTIYF
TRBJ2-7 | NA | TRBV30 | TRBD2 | TGTGCCTGGCAACTACTAGCGGGAGTGAACGAGCAGTACTTC | CAWQLLAGVNEQYF
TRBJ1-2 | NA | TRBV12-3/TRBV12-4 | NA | TGTGCCAGCAGCTTAGATTCCCCCCGGGGCTACACCTTC | CASSLDSPRGYTF
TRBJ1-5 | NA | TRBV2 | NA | TGTGCCAGCAGTGGAAGAGGGCTAAATCAGCCCCAGCATTTT | CASSGRGLNQPQHF
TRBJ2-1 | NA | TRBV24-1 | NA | TGTGCCACCACCGTCAAAGGGGGATCTGAGCAGTTCTTC | CATTVKGGSEQFF
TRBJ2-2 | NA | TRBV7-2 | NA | TGTGCCAGCAGCTTAGTGAGTGACATCGGTCGGAACACCGGGGAGCTGTTTTTT | CASSLVSDIGRNTGELFF
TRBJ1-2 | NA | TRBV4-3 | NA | TGCGCCAGCAGCCAAGATCTAGGGGGGGGCTCCTATGGCTACACCTTC | CASSQDLGGGSYGYTF
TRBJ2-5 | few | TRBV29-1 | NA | TGCAGCGCCCCCGTTGGGGGGGAGACCCAGTACTTC | CSAPVGGETQYF
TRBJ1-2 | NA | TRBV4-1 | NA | TGCGCCAGCAGCCAAGACTCGGGGTATTATGGCTACACCTTC | CASSQDSGYYGYTF
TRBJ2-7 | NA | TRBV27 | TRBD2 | TGTGCCAGCAGTATCAGACTAGCGGAAATCTCCTACGAGCAGTACTTC | CASSIRLAEISYEQYF
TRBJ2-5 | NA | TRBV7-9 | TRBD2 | TGTGCCAGCAGCTTCGGACTAGCGGGAGAGAGTTTTCAAGAGACCCAGTACTTC | CASSFGLAGESFQETQYF
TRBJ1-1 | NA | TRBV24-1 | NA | TGTGCCACCAGTCCCGAGGGCCCCGCCACTGAAGCTTTCTTT | CATSPEGPATEAFF
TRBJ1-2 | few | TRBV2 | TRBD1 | TGTGCCAGCACTGAGACAGGGAAGGCTGGCTACACCTTC | CASTETGKAGYTF
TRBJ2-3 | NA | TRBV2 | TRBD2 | TGTGCCAGCAGCAAAATGGCAGGGACTAGCGGAGGGGGCGGCACAGATACGCAGTATTTT | CASSKMAGTSGGGGTDTQYF
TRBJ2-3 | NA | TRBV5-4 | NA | TGTGCCAGCAGCTTAGCTACAGGGTTAGATACGCAGTATTTT | CASSLATGLDTQYF
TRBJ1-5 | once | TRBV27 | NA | TGTGCCAGCAGTCCTGATACGGGGAGCAATCAGCCCCAGCATTTT | CASSPDTGSNQPQHF
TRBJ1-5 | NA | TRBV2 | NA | TGTGCCAGCAGTGAAAGGAGAACACAGGACTACTATAATCAGCCCCAGCATTTT | CASSERRTQDYYNQPQHF
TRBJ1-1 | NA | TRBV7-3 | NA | TGTGCCAGCAGCTTATCAGGGGTAAACACTGAAGCTTTCTTT | CASSLSGVNTEAFF
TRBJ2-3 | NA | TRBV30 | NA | TGTGCCTGGAGGGTACAGAGCACAGATACGCAGTATTTT | CAWRVQSTDTQYF
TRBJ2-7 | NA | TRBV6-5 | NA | TGTGCCAGCACCGTGGGAGGCACCAACTCCTACGAGCAGTACTTC | CASTVGGTNSYEQYF
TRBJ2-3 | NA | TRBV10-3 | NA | TGTGCCATCAGTCGCACAGTCGACCAGACAGATACGCAGTATTTT | CAISRTVDQTDTQYF
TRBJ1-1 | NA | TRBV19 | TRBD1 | TGTGCCACCAAAGGGACAGGGTTTTTGAACACTGAAGCTTTCTTT | CATKGTGFLNTEAFF
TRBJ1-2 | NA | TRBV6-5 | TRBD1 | TGTGCCAGCCAAAGACAGGGGGATCCCTATGGCTACACCTTC | CASQRQGDPYGYTF
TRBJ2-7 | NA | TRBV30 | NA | TGTGCCTGGAGTGTATTTCGCACGGGCGAGCAGTACTTC | CAWSVFRTGEQYF
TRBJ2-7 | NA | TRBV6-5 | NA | TGTGCCAGCAGTACAAGCGGCTTCTCCTACGAGCAGTACTTC | CASSTSGFSYEQYF
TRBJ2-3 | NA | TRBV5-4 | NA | TGTGCCAGCAGCTTGGCCCTGATCGGGAGCCGAGGAGATACGCAGTATTTT | CASSLALIGSRGDTQYF
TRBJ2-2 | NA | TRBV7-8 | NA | TGTGCCAGCAGCTTACTCTGGACAGCGAACACCGGGGAGCTGTTTTTT | CASSLLWTANTGELFF
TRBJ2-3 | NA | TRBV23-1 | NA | TGCGCCAGCAGTCGAAAACTAGGGAGAACCCCGGATACGCAGTATTTT | CASSRKLGRTPDTQYF
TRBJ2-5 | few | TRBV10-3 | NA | TGTGCCATCAGCAGATCAGGGGATCAAGAGACCCAGTACTTC | CAISRSGDQETQYF
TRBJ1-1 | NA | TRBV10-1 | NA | TGCGCCAGCAGCCCTGGACAGCTGACCACTGAAGCTTTCTTT | CASSPGQLTTEAFF
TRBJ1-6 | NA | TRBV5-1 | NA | TGCGCCAGCAGCTTGGAAAGCCAATCCTATAATTCACCCCTCCACTTT | CASSLESQSYNSPLHF
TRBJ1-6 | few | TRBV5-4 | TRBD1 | TGTGCCAGCAGCTTGGGACAGGGAGGACTCCACTTT | CASSLGQGGLHF
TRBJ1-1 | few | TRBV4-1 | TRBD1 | TGCGCCAGCAGCCAAGAATCGACAGGGGAGTACACTGAAGCTTTCTTT | CASSQESTGEYTEAFF
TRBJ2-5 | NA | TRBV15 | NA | TGTGCCACCAGCAGAGCCCTGCAGGGTGGGCAAGAGACCCAGTACTTC | CATSRALQGGQETQYF
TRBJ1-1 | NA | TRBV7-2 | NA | TGTGCCAGCAGCCCACAGGGTAGGCGGACTGAAGCTTTCTTT | CASSPQGRRTEAFF
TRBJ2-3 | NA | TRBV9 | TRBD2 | TGTGCCAGCAGCGGGGGGACTAGCGGGGTCACAGATACGCAGTATTTT | CASSGGTSGVTDTQYF
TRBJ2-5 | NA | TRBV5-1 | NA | TGCGCCAGCAGCAAGAATGTACAGGGATCGGAGACCCAGTACTTC | CASSKNVQGSETQYF
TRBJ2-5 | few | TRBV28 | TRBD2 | TGTGCCAGCAGTTTGGGCCTTCGGGGGGTTGAAGAGACCCAGTACTTC | CASSLGLRGVEETQYF
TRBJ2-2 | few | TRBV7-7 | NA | TGTGCCAGCAGCCTAGTGTGGAGTGCGAACACCGGGGAGCTGTTTTTT | CASSLVWSANTGELFF
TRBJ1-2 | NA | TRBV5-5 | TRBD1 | TGTGCCAGCACCTTGGGACAGGCTTTCTATGGCTACACCTTC | CASTLGQAFYGYTF